The 18 T cell receptor beta chains below all came from one sample that was sequenced in a study of PD-1 blockade in mismatch repair-deficient tumors. Some clones are missing from TCRdb's copy, which holds only in-frame ones; the method was immunoSEQ multiplex PCR. The data show about 120,000 clones, 85% to 90% seen once. The sequenced sample was peripheral blood, obtained 70 to 73 weeks after starting pembrolizumab. The source is an adult with mismatch repair-deficient cancer.

The V and J genes are TRBV4-1 and TRBJ2-7; no clear D. The CDR3 spans 15 residues. Trimming took off 1 base at V and 0 bases at J, with 10 bases between the two ends. The V gene's germline CDR1 is MGHRA and CDR2 YSYEKL. CDR3: CASSQGPHTSYEQYF. DNA for the CDR3: TGCGCCAGCAGCCAAGGTCCCCATACCTCCTACGAGCAGTACTTC.

This clone was detected only a few times. The chain links TRBV6-5 to TRBJ1-2; D gene ambiguous. Germline V gene sequence: CDR1 MNHEY, CDR2 SVGAGI. This CDR3 is built from 13 residues. The V and J ends lost 10 bases and 0 bases respectively, with 12 bases between them. The chain's CDR3 is CATQLEANYGYTF. Written as DNA, the CDR3 is TGTGCCACACAATTAGAAGCTAACTATGGCTACACCTTC.

V usage is TRBV2 and J usage is TRBJ2-1; 9 positions match TRBD1. The CDR3 runs 16 residues. The V and J ends lost 7 bases and 3 bases, in that order; junction bases with no gene match: 10. In germline, CDR1 is SNHLY, CDR2 FYNNEI. CDR3 in amino acids: CASTPQRDRVYNEQFF. The CDR3 DNA reads TGTGCCAGCACACCCCAGAGGGACAGGGTCTACAATGAGCAGTTCTTC.

The chain couples TRBV29-1 to TRBJ2-1; 14 positions agree with TRBD2. Germline V gives CDR1 SQVTM, CDR2 ANQGSEA. With V trimmed by 6 bases and J by 8 bases, 6 bases remained unmatched. CDR3 length: 14 amino acids. The CDR3 protein is CSVTGTSGSYEQFF. In DNA form, the CDR3 reads TGCAGCGTGACCGGGACTAGCGGGAGCTATGAGCAGTTCTTC.

The CDR3 sequence is CAWGGGHPVPTDTQYF. For the CDR3, the DNA is TGTGCCTGGGGAGGCGGGCACCCTGTCCCCACAGATACGCAGTATTTT. The rearrangement uses TRBV30 and TRBJ2-3; a weak D match, TRBD2 (5 bases). This CDR3 contains 16 residues. Trimming stripped 5 bases from V and 2 bases from J, with 20 bases between. Germline values: CDR1 GTSNPN, CDR2 SVGIG (reference sequence). Filled out from reference TRBV30 and TRBJ2-3, the complete variable domain reads SQTIHQWPATLVQPVGSPLSLECTVEGTSNPNLYWYRQAAGRGLQLLFYSVGIGQISSEVPQNLSASRPQDRQFILSSKKLLLSDSGFYLCAWGGGHPVPTDTQYFGPGTRLTVL.

This chain links TRBV14 with TRBJ2-7; 10 bases are a match to TRBD1. Germline CDR1 is SGHDN and CDR2 is FVKESK. The CDR3 covers 15 residues. After removal of 1 base from V and 3 bases from J, the junction contained 3 bases not matched to a gene. The CDR3 loop reads CASSQGQGALYEQYF. The CDR3 DNA follows: TGTGCCAGCAGCCAAGGACAGGGGGCTCTCTACGAGCAGTACTTC.

This chain uses TRBV12-2 with TRBJ1-1; the table gives TRBD1 as D, unverified against the DNA. TRBV12-2 is deemed a pseudogene. There are 14 residues in the CDR3. CDR3 protein: CASRLAGGGTEAFF. CDR3 sequence (DNA): TGTGCAAGTCGCTTAGCAGGGGGCGGCACTGAAGCTTTCTTT.

J is TRBJ2-5 and V is TRBV7-8, with D hard to call. From germline, CDR1 is SGHVS and CDR2 FQNEAQ. CDR3 size: 11 residues. The V and J ends lost 5 bases and 4 bases respectively, with 5 bases between them. CDR3 coding DNA: TGTGCCAGCAGCCTTATAGAGACCCAGTACTTC. Translation: CASSLIETQYF.

The CDR3 region is CASSLAPGELFF. In DNA, the CDR3 is TGTGCCAGCAGCTTAGCGCCCGGGGAGCTGTTTTTT. The chain uses TRBV11-2 and TRBJ2-2; no firm D call. Trimming took 1 base from V and 6 from J, leaving 3 bases between them. CDR1 is SGHAT, CDR2 FQNNGV, per germline. The CDR3 spans 12 residues.

The chain carries TRBV6-6 and TRBJ2-1; D remains unclear. CDR1 and CDR2 from the germline V gene are MNHNY and SVGAGI (reference sequence). The CDR3 contains 14 residues. The V end lost 6 bases, the J end lost 0 bases, and 9 bases lay between the germline ends. The CDR3 DNA follows: TGTGCCAGCAGGAATATTAGCTCCTACAATGAGCAGTTCTTC. Its protein product is CASRNISSYNEQFF.

This chain connects TRBV4-2 to TRBJ2-7; TRBD1 aligns across 7 bases. CDR1 is LGHNA, CDR2 YNFKEQ, per germline. The CDR3 has 11 residues. The V gene end was trimmed by 10 bases and the J gene end by 4 bases; junction bases not matched to a gene: 4. DNA for the CDR3: TGTGCCACCAGACAGGGTTACGAGCAGTACTTC. This codes for CATRQGYEQYF.

The chain has TRBV19 and TRBJ2-1, with D tentatively TRBD1 (6 bases). This CDR3 is built from 13 residues. The V gene's germline CDR1 is LNHDA and CDR2 SQIVND (reference sequence). The germline V and J ends were trimmed by 5 bases and 4 bases, with 9 bases remaining between them. This chain's CDR3 is CASSGTLYNEQFF. The CDR3 bases are TGTGCCAGTAGTGGGACACTATACAATGAGCAGTTCTTC.

The J gene is TRBJ2-3, the V gene TRBV6-1; D uncertain. Germline assignment: CDR1 MNHNS and CDR2 SASEGT. There are 14 residues in the CDR3. The germline V and J ends were trimmed by 5 bases and 4 bases, with 13 bases remaining between them. The CDR3 protein is CASSHGEWADTQYF. DNA of the CDR3: TGTGCCAGCAGTCACGGCGAGTGGGCAGATACGCAGTATTTT.

This clone was observed once. The V gene is TRBV29-1, the J gene TRBJ2-7, with TRBD1 as a possible D gene (5 bases). The CDR3 sequence is 15 residues long. Deletions cut 2 bases from V and 2 bases from J, with 16 bases between. The germline CDR1 and CDR2 sequences are SQVTM and ANQGSEA. DNA for the CDR3: TGCAGCGTTGAAACCGCCCAGGGTAGGACCTACGAGCAGTACTTC. Translating it yields CSVETAQGRTYEQYF.

V gene TRBV27 combines with J gene TRBJ2-7; 7 positions agree with TRBD2. Germline V CDR1 and CDR2: MNHEY, SMNVEV (reference sequence). The CDR3 runs to 15 residues. Trimming removed 5 bases from V and 2 bases from J; junction bases left unmatched: 9. The CDR3 here is CASSLGLGLAYEQYF. The CDR3 nucleotides are TGTGCCAGCAGTCTCGGACTAGGGTTGGCCTACGAGCAGTACTTC.

Only a few counts were recorded for this clone. CDR3 DNA sequence: TGTGCCAGCAGCTTATTCATAAACACCGGGGAGCTGTTTTTT. This encodes CASSLFINTGELFF. The chain joins TRBV11-3 to TRBJ2-2; D uncertain. V lost 2 bases and J 2 bases, leaving 6 bases between the germline ends. The germline V gene has CDR1 SGHNT and CDR2 YENEEA. The CDR3 totals 14 residues.

The V and J genes are TRBV6-5 and TRBJ2-3; D unresolved. The V end was cut by 9 bases, the J end by 3 bases, with 13 bases between. This CDR3 is built from 13 residues. Germline V lookup: CDR1 MNHEY, CDR2 SVGAGI. In nucleotides, the CDR3 is TGTGCCAGTAGAATCCCCTCAACAGATACGCAGTATTTT. This codes for CASRIPSTDTQYF.

This sequence joins TRBV5-4 and TRBJ1-1; 7 bases match TRBD1. The germline CDR1 and CDR2 sequences are SGHNT and YYREEE (reference sequence). V lost 4 bases, J lost 4 bases, and 10 bases stayed unmatched. The CDR3 length is 15 residues. CDR3: CASSQNDRAGTEAFF. The DNA of the CDR3 is TGTGCCAGCAGCCAAAACGACAGGGCGGGCACTGAAGCTTTCTTT.